The 5 T cell receptor beta chains in this list originate from one sample, sequenced in a study of cytomegalovirus exposure and HLA in healthy donors. Amplification used 60 Vbeta primers and 13 Jbeta primers. Some clones are missing from TCRdb's copy, which holds only in-frame ones; the method was immunoSEQ multiplex PCR. Seen here are about 110,000 clones, roughly 86% observed once, and the top ten hold less than 2%. Input material: PBMCs. The receptors here all came from a middle-aged man in good health and CMV-seronegative.

The table lists this clone with a few counts. This chain connects TRBV5-8 to TRBJ1-2; the D is unclear. V lost 4 bases and J lost 8, with 15 bases in between. There are 13 residues in the CDR3. CDR1 and CDR2 (germline): SGHTS, YDEGEE. The CDR3 region has the DNA TGTGCCAGCAGCCTATCATGGGTCGGGGGCTACACCTTC. It codes for CASSLSWVGGYTF.

This clone was seen just once. This chain connects TRBV18 to TRBJ2-4, with 8 bases identical to TRBD1. Germline V gene lookup returns CDR1 KGHSH and CDR2 LQKENI. V was pared by 3 bases and J by 0 bases, with 4 bases of the junction left unmatched. CDR3 length equals 16 residues. For the CDR3, the DNA is TGTGCCAGCTCACCGCAGGGGGCTCTAGCCAAAAACATTCAGTACTTC. This sequence encodes CASSPQGALAKNIQYF.

The chain combines TRBV28 with TRBJ2-2; TRBD1 might be the D (6 bases). The V gene's germline CDR1 is MDHEN and CDR2 SYDVKM. Trimming left V 6 bases short and J 4 bases short, with 18 bases between. The length of the CDR3 is 16 residues. In nucleotides, the CDR3 is TGTGCCAGCAGCCTTCTACAGGGCCTGAGCACCGGGGAGCTGTTTTTT. This encodes CASSLLQGLSTGELFF.

The chain carries TRBV4-1 and TRBJ2-7, with 7 bases identical to TRBD1. Germline assignment: CDR1 MGHRA and CDR2 YSYEKL. The ends lost 3 bases at V and 6 bases at J; junction bases unmatched: 8. The CDR3 runs 14 residues. The CDR3, as DNA: TGCGCCAGCAGCCAGAGACAGGGTTTAGCCGAGCAGTACTTC. Protein product: CASSQRQGLAEQYF.

Details on this clone: Other nucleotide sequences from this sample produce the same CDR3. The J gene is TRBJ1-6, the V gene TRBV5-1; D is uncertain. The CDR3 consists of 15 residues. CDR1 and CDR2 (germline): SGHRS, YFSETQ. With 1 base removed from V and 5 bases from J, the gap between germline ends came to 10 bases. Here the CDR3 reads CASSLFSQDNSPLHF. The CDR3 nucleotides are TGCGCCAGCAGCTTGTTTAGTCAGGATAATTCACCCCTCCACTTT.